This entry lists 16 T cell receptor beta chains sequenced from one sample in a study of cytomegalovirus exposure and HLA in healthy donors. 13 Jbeta primers and 60 Vbeta primers were used for the PCR. TCRdb's copy holds only in-frame clones and misses some; the assay was immunoSEQ multiplex PCR. Of about 140,000 clones in the sample, about three quarters are singletons; the top ten hold around 1.5%. Source material: PBMCs. The receptors come from a female donor in good health and CMV-seronegative.

The rearrangement uses TRBV19 and TRBJ1-4; the match to TRBD1 covers 7 bases. The CDR3 covers 14 residues. Germline CDR1 reads LNHDA; CDR2 reads SQIVND (reference sequence). V shed 3 bases and J 8 bases; nucleotides not matched to a gene: 6. The CDR3 sequence is CASSIGTAAEKLFF. The CDR3 coding sequence is TGTGCCAGTAGTATCGGGACAGCCGCCGAAAAACTGTTTTTT.

The chain uses TRBV18 and TRBJ2-7, with TRBD2 matching over 7 bases. CDR1 KGHSH and CDR2 LQKENI come from the germline V gene. V lost 3 bases to trimming and J lost 4 bases; unmatched junction nucleotides: 9. The CDR3 loop spans 15 amino acids. The CDR3 DNA reads as TGTGCCAGCTCACCTGTGGGAGGGACGGGATACGAGCAGTACTTC. Its translation is CASSPVGGTGYEQYF.

V usage is TRBV6-1 and J usage is TRBJ2-7; D not resolved. CDR3 length: 15 residues. V dropped 4 bases and J dropped 7 bases, with 20 bases sitting between them. Germline CDR1 reads MNHNS; CDR2 reads SASEGT. The CDR3 sequence: CASSAPPTPLREQYF. CDR3 DNA: TGTGCCAGCAGTGCCCCGCCAACCCCCCTGAGGGAGCAGTACTTC.

Many counts were recorded for this clone. The rearrangement joins TRBV2 to TRBJ1-1; 9 nucleotides line up with TRBD1. The V gene end was trimmed by 6 bases and the J gene end by 10 bases; junction bases not matched to a gene: 6. Germline loops: CDR1 SNHLY, CDR2 FYNNEI. This CDR3 spans 12 amino acids. The CDR3 sequence is CASSLQGAGAFF. In DNA form, the CDR3 reads TGTGCCAGCAGCTTACAGGGGGCTGGAGCTTTCTTT. The full variable domain, its missing parts supplied by reference TRBV2 and TRBJ1-1, is EPEVTQTPSHQVTQMGQEVILRCVPISNHLYFYWYRQILGQKVEFLVSFYNNEISEKSEIFDDQFSVERPDGSNFTLKIRSTKLEDSAMYFCASSLQGAGAFFGQGTRLTVV.

The genes are TRBV27 and TRBJ2-1, with D perhaps TRBD1 (6 bases). The CDR3 totals 15 residues. Germline V gives CDR1 MNHEY, CDR2 SMNVEV (reference sequence). The germline V and J ends were trimmed by 5 bases and 2 bases, with 13 bases remaining between them. DNA for the CDR3: TGTGCCAGCAGTACCGGACAGCTACCCTACAATGAGCAGTTCTTC. Amino acid sequence: CASSTGQLPYNEQFF.

The chain uses TRBV5-6 and TRBJ2-6; D is unresolved. Trimming removed 4 bases from V and 0 bases from J, with 17 bases in between. Germline CDR1 is SGHDT and CDR2 is YYEEEE. This CDR3 has 18 amino acids. DNA of the CDR3: TGTGCCAGCAGCCCACGATACACCCTCCGCTCTGGGGCCAACGTCCTGACTTTC. Encoded protein: CASSPRYTLRSGANVLTF. The whole variable domain, filled in from reference TRBV5-6 and TRBJ2-6, reads DAGVTQSPTHLIKTRGQQVTLRCSPKSGHDTVSWYQQALGQGPQFIFQYYEEEERQRGNFPDRFSGHQFPNYSSELNVNALLLGDSALYLCASSPRYTLRSGANVLTFGAGSRLTVL.

The J gene is TRBJ1-1, the V gene TRBV10-3; 7 nucleotides line up with TRBD1. J gave up 4 bases and V 6 bases, and 11 bases lay outside the gene matches. The CDR3 runs to 15 residues. The germline V gene has CDR1 ENHRY and CDR2 SYGVKD. The CDR3, as DNA: TGTGCCATCAGGGACAGGTCAGATCGTAGCACTGAAGCTTTCTTT. This encodes CAIRDRSDRSTEAFF.

The chain links TRBV19 to TRBJ2-1; TRBD2 aligns across 9 bases. CDR1 is LNHDA and CDR2 is SQIVND in the germline V gene (reference sequence). The CDR3 sequence is 17 residues long. With 2 bases clipped from V and 3 bases from J, the junction kept 8 bases outside the gene matches. CDR3 sequence reads: CASSISMLAGHYNEQFF. In nucleotides, the CDR3 is TGTGCCAGTAGTATATCGATGCTAGCGGGACACTACAATGAGCAGTTCTTC.

The chain is built from TRBV6-1 and TRBJ2-6, with TRBD2 matching 7 bases. Germline CDR1 is MNHNS and CDR2 is SASEGT. V trimming: 4 bases; J trimming: 2 bases; junction bases outside the gene matches: 8. The CDR3 length is 17 residues. The CDR3 nucleotides are TGTGCCAGCAGTGCCATAGTTGCGGGGGCTGGGGCCAACGTCCTGACTTTC. It encodes CASSAIVAGAGANVLTF.

The rearrangement uses TRBV7-2 and TRBJ2-1, with D unresolved. CDR1 and CDR2 (germline): SGHTA, FQGNSA. V was pared by 7 bases and J by 7 bases, with 17 bases between. The CDR3 runs to 14 residues. The CDR3 region is CASTQPGRRNEQFF. CDR3 DNA sequence: TGTGCCAGCACCCAACCGGGTAGGCGGAATGAGCAGTTCTTC.

The V and J genes are TRBV30 and TRBJ2-3; TRBD2 might be the D (5 bases). The CDR3 totals 15 residues. CDR1 and CDR2 (germline): GTSNPN, SVGIG (reference sequence). V was clipped by 2 bases and J by 2 bases, with 14 bases between them. The CDR3 DNA reads as TGTGCCTGGAGTACCGATAGCGCGAACACAGATACGCAGTATTTT. This encodes CAWSTDSANTDTQYF.

The chain combines TRBV4-2 with TRBJ2-7; the match to TRBD2 covers 13 bases. Germline V lookup: CDR1 LGHNA, CDR2 YNFKEQ. The ends lost 0 bases at V and 0 bases at J; junction bases unmatched: 5. The CDR3 contains 18 residues. The CDR3 DNA sequence: TGTGCCAGCAGCCAAGATGGGACTAGCGGGGCGCACTCCTACGAGCAGTACTTC. Translating it yields CASSQDGTSGAHSYEQYF.

This sequence joins TRBV5-1 and TRBJ2-7, with D perhaps TRBD2 (6 bases). The CDR3 totals 14 residues. V was shortened by 0 bases and J by 5 bases, with 12 bases between the two germline ends. Germline CDR1 reads SGHRS; CDR2 reads YFSETQ. CDR3 loop: CASSLDGGTDEQYF. The CDR3 DNA follows: TGCGCCAGCAGCTTGGATGGAGGGACCGACGAGCAGTACTTC.

V is TRBV28 and J is TRBJ2-2; tentatively, D is TRBD1 (6 bases). The CDR3 runs 13 residues. Germline CDR1 and CDR2: MDHEN and SYDVKM. The V end lost 11 bases, the J end lost 0 bases, and 10 bases lay between the germline ends. The DNA of the CDR3 is TGTGCCTACAGGGACGCGAACACCGGGGAGCTGTTTTTT. Protein product: CAYRDANTGELFF.

The chain recombines TRBV5-6 with TRBJ2-3, with D perhaps TRBD2 (5 bases). CDR1 SGHDT and CDR2 YYEEEE come from the germline V gene. V was pared by 1 base and J by 2 bases, with 8 bases between. This CDR3 has 14 residues. In DNA, the CDR3 is TGTGCCAGCAGCTTGTTTAGCGACACAGATACGCAGTATTTT. Translating gives CASSLFSDTDTQYF.

The chain is built from TRBV6-5 and TRBJ1-4; D not resolved. CDR3 size: 15 residues. Germline V gene lookup returns CDR1 MNHEY and CDR2 SVGAGI. V was shortened by 7 bases and J by 0 bases, with 12 bases between the two germline ends. CDR3 nucleotides: TGTGCCAGCAAGCCCCGCGGAGCAACTAATGAAAAACTGTTTTTT. Translating it yields CASKPRGATNEKLFF.